This T cell receptor (beta chain) was sequenced in a study of CD8 T cells in Susac syndrome. RNA was extracted with the RNeasy kit, and a quantity of 0.5 to 1 ug was reverse transcribed using random hexamers. TCRdb analysed the immunoSEQ multiplex PCR reads with MiXCR anew, one entry per CDR3 protein. Here the sample spans hundreds of thousands of distinct CDR3 sequences, about 95% being singletons. The CDR3 has 14 residues. Looked up from germline, CDR1 is KGHDR and CDR2 is SFDVKD. V lost 3 bases and J 5 bases, leaving 12 bases between the germline ends. This clonotype was counted a single time. This chain uses TRBV24-1 with TRBJ1-1, with a possible D match to TRBD1 (6 bases). Sequencing was performed on CD4+ T cells from PBMCs. The sequence was collected from a human donor with Susac syndrome. Here the CDR3 DNA reads TGTGCCACCAGTGATAACAGGGAAGGTACTGAAGCTTTCTTT. It translates to CATSDNREGTEAFF.